The 26 T cell receptor beta chains listed next were all sequenced from one sample in a study of early stage breast cancer tumors. Using immunoSEQ multiplex PCR, the repertoire was profiled, and TCRdb retains in-frame clones only, with some absent. The profile shows under 75,000 clones, 65% to 80% of them singletons. Sequencing was carried out using blood. Receptors were obtained from a person aged 30-39 years with breast cancer.

The rearrangement links TRBV5-6 to TRBJ2-1, with 14 bases aligning to TRBD2. In germline, CDR1 is SGHDT, CDR2 YYEEEE. This CDR3 has 18 amino acids. The V and J ends lost 4 bases and 6 bases, in that order; junction bases with no gene match: 12. CDR3 residues: CASSNILTGTSGSNEQFF. DNA for the CDR3: TGTGCCAGCAGCAATATACTCACCGGGACTAGCGGGAGCAATGAGCAGTTCTTC.

The genes are TRBV6-1 and TRBJ2-2; D gene ambiguous. V was pared by 6 bases and J by 5 bases, with 13 bases between. Germline V CDR1 and CDR2: MNHNS, SASEGT. The CDR3 is 14 amino acids. Written as DNA, the CDR3 is TGTGCCAGCAGCTTAGGACCTACTACCGGGGAGCTGTTTTTT. Translation: CASSLGPTTGELFF.

The gene calls are TRBV29-1 and TRBJ2-3; D uncertain. V gave up 7 bases and J gave up 0 bases, with 14 bases separating them. The CDR3 loop spans 14 amino acids. Germline CDR1 is SQVTM and CDR2 is ANQGSEA. The CDR3 nucleotides read TGCAGCGCCCGCCCTGGGTTTAGCACAGATACGCAGTATTTT. Protein: CSARPGFSTDTQYF.

The CDR3 region is CASSPKDRGNRDYGYTF. The CDR3 DNA reads as TGCGCCAGCAGCCCGAAGGACAGGGGAAATAGGGACTATGGCTACACCTTC. This chain connects TRBV5-1 to TRBJ1-2, with 9 positions matching TRBD1. V shed 4 bases and J 3 bases; nucleotides not matched to a gene: 13. The CDR3 runs to 17 residues. Germline loops: CDR1 SGHRS, CDR2 YFSETQ.

The V call is TRBV7-8, the J call TRBJ1-2; maybe TRBD1 (5 bases). The ends were cut back, 5 bases at V and 2 bases at J, with 18 bases in the middle. Looked up from germline, CDR1 is SGHVS and CDR2 is FQNEAQ. CDR3 size: 16 residues. CDR3 DNA sequence: TGTGCCAGCAGCCGAACGGCCGGCGGGGCCAACTATGGCTACACCTTC. As protein: CASSRTAGGANYGYTF.

This clone was found once. This chain joins TRBV4-2 and TRBJ2-7, with 9 bases aligning to TRBD1. CDR1 and CDR2 from the germline V gene are LGHNA and YNFKEQ. The CDR3 loop spans 15 amino acids. V trimming: 2 bases; J trimming: 6 bases; junction bases outside the gene matches: 8. CDR3 bases: TGTGCCAGCAGCCAAAAGGGACAGGGACCCGGCGAGCAGTACTTC. Its protein is CASSQKGQGPGEQYF.

V is TRBV7-9 and J is TRBJ1-1, with no clear D. V was cut by 8 bases and J by 3 bases, with 19 bases left in between. The germline V gene encodes CDR1 SEHNR and CDR2 FQNEAQ (reference sequence). This CDR3 has 15 amino acids. CDR3 coding DNA: TGTGCCAGCCGCTCCGACATCCGAGGCGACACTGAAGCTTTCTTT. Its translation: CASRSDIRGDTEAFF.

The CDR3 loop reads CASSRGTSVSSYEQYF. CDR3 nucleotides: TGTGCCAGCAGCCGCGGGACTAGCGTAAGCTCCTACGAGCAGTACTTC. The J gene is TRBJ2-7, the V gene TRBV11-2, with 10 bases fitting TRBD2. Germline trimming cut 5 bases from V and 0 bases from J; bases unmatched to any gene: 7. CDR3 size: 16 residues. Germline CDR1 SGHAT, CDR2 FQNNGV.

V is TRBV7-7 and J is TRBJ2-2, with D maybe TRBD2 (5 bases). Germline CDR1 reads SSHAT; CDR2 reads FNYEAQ (reference sequence). The CDR3 contains 16 residues. Deletions cut 3 bases from V and 0 bases from J, with 11 bases between. CDR3 loop: CASSLAGGTNTGELFF. CDR3 sequence (DNA): TGTGCCAGCAGCTTGGCGGGCGGAACGAACACCGGGGAGCTGTTTTTT.

This clone was seen more than once but under ten times. The CDR3 spells CASSYSENSGNTIYF. The DNA for the CDR3 is TGTGCCAGCAGTTACTCGGAAAACTCTGGAAACACCATATATTTT. This rearrangement joins TRBV6-5 to TRBJ1-3; no definite D call. Looked up from germline, CDR1 is MNHEY and CDR2 is SVGAGI. The V end was cut by 0 bases, the J end by 0 bases, with 6 bases between. There are 15 residues in the CDR3.

This clone was recorded a few times. This chain links TRBV6-5 with TRBJ2-7; 10 bases fit TRBD1. V gave up 6 bases and J gave up 4 bases; unmatched junction bases: 6. The CDR3 has 14 amino acids. Germline assignment: CDR1 MNHEY and CDR2 SVGAGI. The CDR3 DNA reads TGTGCCAGCAGCTATAGGACAGGGGGTTACGAGCAGTACTTC. Protein: CASSYRTGGYEQYF.

This clone was detected only once. The chain uses TRBV7-9 and TRBJ2-1; TRBD2 might be the D (6 bases). The CDR3 has 16 amino acids. Trimming took off 6 bases at V and 0 bases at J, with 15 bases between the two ends. Germline V gene lookup returns CDR1 SEHNR and CDR2 FQNEAQ (reference sequence). The CDR3 coding sequence is TGTGCCAGCAGAGTAAGACCGGGACTCTCCTACAATGAGCAGTTCTTC. It specifies CASRVRPGLSYNEQFF.

This clone has more than one count but fewer than ten. The V and J genes are TRBV27 and TRBJ2-7; no definite D call. The CDR3 contains 12 residues. The V end was cut by 10 bases, the J end by 0 bases, with 10 bases between. Germline V gene data show CDR1 as MNHEY and CDR2 as SMNVEV (reference sequence). CDR3 loop: CATFSSSYEQYF. CDR3 bases: TGTGCCACCTTTAGTAGCTCCTACGAGCAGTACTTC.

V and J are TRBV5-1 and TRBJ1-2; tentative D call: TRBD1 (6 bases). V lost 4 bases, J lost 4 bases, and 14 bases lay in between. This CDR3 spans 14 amino acids. Looked up from germline, CDR1 is SGHRS and CDR2 is YFSETQ. This CDR3 reads CASSLKTGFYGYTF. In DNA form, the CDR3 reads TGCGCCAGCAGCCTCAAAACAGGGTTCTATGGCTACACCTTC.

This clone was observed once. The genes are TRBV12-5 and TRBJ1-1, with 11 bases matching TRBD1. The trim removed 5 bases at V and 0 bases at J, leaving 17 bases unmatched. Per germline, CDR1 LGHNT and CDR2 FRNRAP. The CDR3 length is 20 residues. The CDR3 DNA follows: TGTGCTAGTGGTACCCGGACAGGGGGCTTGTTATCCGCTATGAACACTGAAGCTTTCTTT. It specifies CASGTRTGGLLSAMNTEAFF. The full variable domain, rest sourced from reference TRBV12-5 and TRBJ1-1, is DARVTQTPRHKVTEMGQEVTMRCQPILGHNTVFWYRQTMMQGLELLAYFRNRAPLDDSGMPKDRFSAEMPDATLATLKIQPSEPRDSAVYFCASGTRTGGLLSAMNTEAFFGQGTRLTVV.

This chain links TRBV5-1 with TRBJ2-2; possible D gene TRBD1, 6 bases. V was clipped by 3 bases and J by 3 bases, with 12 bases between them. The CDR3 runs to 15 residues. Germline V gives CDR1 SGHRS, CDR2 YFSETQ. For the CDR3, the DNA is TGCGCCAGCAGCTCCCGACAGGTACACACCGGGGAGCTGTTTTTT. Translation gives CASSSRQVHTGELFF.

The chain links TRBV10-3 to TRBJ1-1, with 12 bases matching TRBD1. Per the germline V gene, CDR1 is ENHRY and CDR2 is SYGVKD. Trimming removed 0 bases from V and 2 bases from J; junction bases left unmatched: 7. This CDR3 spans 18 amino acids. The CDR3, as DNA: TGTGCCATCAGTGAGTCGATTACAGGGACAGGGGGCAACACTGAAGCTTTCTTT. It codes for CAISESITGTGGNTEAFF.

The chain combines TRBV12-5 with TRBJ1-2; perhaps TRBD1 as D (5 bases). The ends were cut back, 8 bases at V and 2 bases at J, with 12 bases in the middle. Per germline, CDR1 LGHNT and CDR2 FRNRAP. The length of the CDR3 is 13 residues. The CDR3 bases are TGTGCTAGTACGCAGGGAGGAAACTATGGCTACACCTTC. This gives the protein CASTQGGNYGYTF.

The V and J genes are TRBV7-2 and TRBJ2-7; D is possibly TRBD1 (6 bases). V lost 5 bases and J lost 7, with 21 bases in between. Per germline, CDR1 SGHTA and CDR2 FQGNSA. This CDR3 is built from 15 residues. The CDR3 loop is CASSVRRTEIREQYF. CDR3 DNA: TGTGCCAGCAGCGTCCGCCGGACAGAGATCAGGGAGCAGTACTTC.

The chain combines TRBV29-1 with TRBJ1-2; maybe TRBD1 (6 bases). Deletions cut 5 bases from V and 8 bases from J, with 9 bases between. CDR1 and CDR2 from the germline V gene are SQVTM and ANQGSEA. CDR3 length: 10 amino acids. CDR3 in DNA: TGCAGCGTTCAGGGGACGGGCTACACCTTC. Translated: CSVQGTGYTF. The full variable domain, with the rest looked up from reference TRBV29-1 and TRBJ1-2, is SAVISQKPSRDICQRGTSLTIQCQVDSQVTMMFWYRQQPGQSLTLIATANQGSEATYESGFVIDKFPISRPNLTFSTLTVSNMSPEDSSIYLCSVQGTGYTFGSGTRLTVV.

This clone was found once. The chain couples TRBV7-2 to TRBJ2-3, with TRBD2 matching over 7 bases. CDR1 SGHTA and CDR2 FQGNSA come from the germline V gene. V gave up 5 bases and J gave up 6 bases; unmatched junction bases: 14. The CDR3 is 16 amino acids. The CDR3 region is CASSLGASGRGDTQYF. The CDR3 coding sequence is TGTGCCAGCAGCCTAGGGGCTAGCGGACGGGGGGATACGCAGTATTTT. The full variable domain, rest sourced from reference TRBV7-2 and TRBJ2-3, is GAGVSQSPSNKVTEKGKDVELRCDPISGHTALYWYRQSLGQGLEFLIYFQGNSAPDKSGLPSDRFSAERTGGSVSTLTIQRTQQEDSAVYLCASSLGASGRGDTQYFGPGTRLTVL.

The chain uses TRBV2 and TRBJ2-5, with TRBD2 identical over 12 bases. The CDR3 covers 16 residues. Germline lookup yields CDR1 SNHLY and CDR2 FYNNEI. Unmatched junction bases numbered 4, after V lost 5 bases and J lost 0 bases. The CDR3 DNA follows: TGTGCCAGCAGTCGTCTAGCGGGAGGGAACCAAGAGACCCAGTACTTC. It specifies CASSRLAGGNQETQYF.

The rearrangement links TRBV4-2 to TRBJ2-1, with no clear D. The V end lost 6 bases, the J end lost 9 bases, and 12 bases lay between the germline ends. The CDR3 is 12 amino acids. From germline, CDR1 is LGHNA and CDR2 YNFKEQ. CDR3 DNA sequence: TGTGCCAGCAGTCATAGGAGTTCTGAGCAGTTCTTC. It encodes CASSHRSSEQFF.

The chain is built from TRBV9 and TRBJ2-7; possibly TRBD1 or TRBD2 for D (6 bases each). CDR1 SGDLS and CDR2 YYNGEE come from the germline V gene. There are 13 residues in the CDR3. V dropped 2 bases and J dropped 7 bases, with 13 bases sitting between them. This chain's CDR3 is CASSVRRGGEQYF. Here the CDR3 DNA reads TGTGCCAGCAGCGTGAGGCGAGGGGGGGAGCAGTACTTC.

The genes are TRBV25-1 and TRBJ2-5; TRBD1 matches 10 bases. The CDR3 is made up of 16 amino acids. The V segment lost 1 base and the J segment 5 bases; nucleotides outside the gene matches: 7. Germline assignment: CDR1 MGHDK and CDR2 SYGVNS. Here the CDR3 DNA reads TGTGCCAGCAGTGAATTGTTCGACAGGGGGCTCGAGACCCAGTACTTC. Its translation is CASSELFDRGLETQYF.

The chain couples TRBV5-4 to TRBJ1-2; D is undetermined. The V gene lost 2 bases and the J gene lost 4 bases, with 12 bases spanning the gap. The CDR3 is 14 amino acids. Looked up from germline, CDR1 is SGHNT and CDR2 is YYREEE (reference sequence). The CDR3, as DNA: TGTGCCAGCAGCTTCCCATTGGAGGGCTATGGCTACACCTTC. Its protein is CASSFPLEGYGYTF.